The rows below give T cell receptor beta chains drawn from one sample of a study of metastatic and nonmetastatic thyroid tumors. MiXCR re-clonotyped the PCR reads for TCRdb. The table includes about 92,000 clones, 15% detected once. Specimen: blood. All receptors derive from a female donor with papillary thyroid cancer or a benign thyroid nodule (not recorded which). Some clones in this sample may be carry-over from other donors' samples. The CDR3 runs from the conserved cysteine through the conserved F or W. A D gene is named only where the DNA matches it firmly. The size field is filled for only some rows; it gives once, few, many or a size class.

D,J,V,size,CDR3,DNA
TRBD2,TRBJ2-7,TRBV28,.,CATSVPAGVPEQYF,TGTGCCACCAGCGTCCCGGCGGGAGTACCCGAGCAGTACTTC
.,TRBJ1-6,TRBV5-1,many,CASSGGPGMSPLHF,TGCGCCAGCAGCGGGGGACCGGGAATGTCACCCCTCCACTTT
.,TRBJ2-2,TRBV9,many,CASSAGDRWNTGELFF,TGTGCCAGCAGCGCAGGGGACCGTTGGAACACCGGGGAGCTGTTTTTT
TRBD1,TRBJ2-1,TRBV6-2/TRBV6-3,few,CASSTMDRGSGHNQQFF,TGTGCCAGCAGTACCATGGACAGGGGCAGCGGACACAATCAGCAGTTCTTC
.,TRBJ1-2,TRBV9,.,CASSVNDIPNYGYTF,TGTGCCAGCAGCGTCAACGACATCCCCAACTATGGCTACACCTTC
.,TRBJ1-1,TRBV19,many,CASSIAENTEAFF,TGTGCCAGTAGTATTGCGGAGAACACTGAAGCTTTCTTT
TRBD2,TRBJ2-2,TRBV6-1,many,CASTKGRGGLTGELFF,TGTGCCAGCACTAAGGGGCGGGGGGGCCTCACCGGGGAGCTGTTTTTT
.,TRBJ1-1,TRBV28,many,CAGGAGYTEALF,TGTGCCGGGGGGGCCGGGTACACTGAAGCTCTCTTT
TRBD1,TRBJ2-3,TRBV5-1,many,CASSLQGAGTDTQYF,TGCGCCAGCAGCCTCCAGGGGGCTGGCACAGATACGCAGTATTTT
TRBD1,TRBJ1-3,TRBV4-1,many,CASSNRGTGNTIYF,TGCGCCAGCAGCAACAGGGGGACTGGAAACACCATATATTTT
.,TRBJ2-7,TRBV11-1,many,CASSTRDGGGEQYF,TGTGCCAGCAGCACACGGGACGGTGGAGGGGAGCAGTACTTC
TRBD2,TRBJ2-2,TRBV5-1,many,CASSPGLASTGELFF,TGCGCCAGCAGCCCGGGACTAGCTAGCACCGGGGAGCTGTTTTTT
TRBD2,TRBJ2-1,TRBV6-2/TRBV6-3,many,CASSYSGGLAVSYNEQFF,TGTGCCAGCAGTTACTCAGGAGGCCTAGCGGTATCATACAATGAGCAGTTCTTC
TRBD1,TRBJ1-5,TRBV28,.,CSSSLGGQVGNQPQHF,TGTTCCAGCAGTTTAGGGGGACAGGTAGGCAATCAGCCCCAGCATTTT
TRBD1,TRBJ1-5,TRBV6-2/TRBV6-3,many,CASSLLSRGLKPQHF,TGTGCCAGCAGTTTACTCAGCAGGGGGCTGAAGCCCCAGCATTTT
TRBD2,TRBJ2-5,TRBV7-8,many,CASSPRGGEETQYF,TGTGCCAGCAGCCCCCGGGGGGGCGAGGAGACCCAGTACTTC
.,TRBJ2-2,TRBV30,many,CAWSVVGQTGELFF,TGTGCCTGGAGTGTAGTTGGCCAAACCGGGGAGCTGTTTTTT
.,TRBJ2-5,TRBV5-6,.,CASSLQGGQETQYF,TGTGCCAGCAGCCTACAGGGAGGGCAAGAGACCCAGTACTTC
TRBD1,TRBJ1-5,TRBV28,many,CASSPRTGGNQPQHF,TGTGCCAGCAGTCCACGGACAGGGGGCAATCAGCCCCAGCATTTT
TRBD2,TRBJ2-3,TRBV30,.,CAWGLAGGSTYTQYF,TGTGCCTGGGGGCTAGCGGGGGGTAGCACATATACGCAGTATTTT
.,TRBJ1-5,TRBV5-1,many,CASSISSGMGQPQHF,TGCGCCAGCAGCATTTCCTCAGGAATGGGTCAGCCCCAGCATTTT